This TCR beta chain was retrieved from a study of CD8 T cells in ankylosing spondylitis. Notes on the study in general: Seemingly distinctive of ankylosing spondylitis blood was a TCR beta motif formed by eight highly homologous variants. Earlier studies detected some motif variants in reactive arthritis synovial fluid and blood. CD8+ disease-linked clones were present at relatively low frequencies in blood. There was reportedly significant enrichment of clones that were disease-linked in matched ankylosing spondylitis synovial fluid.

The CDR3 is made up of 14 amino acids. V was shortened by 5 bases and J by 0 bases, with 8 bases between the two germline ends. The table lists this clonotype with many counts. Its target is unknown. Making the TCR beta libraries involved quantitative 5'-RACE with molecular barcodes. TCRdb reanalysed the 5' RACE reads using MiXCR and keeps one entry per CDR3 protein. The sample holds 500,000 or so distinct CDR3 sequences, about 5% seen once. This sequence joins TRBV12-3 or TRBV12-4 and TRBJ2-1; no clear D. This receptor was taken from a male donor with ankylosing spondylitis. The material sequenced was blood, either unsorted or a sorted T cell fraction (not recorded which). CDR3 sequence (DNA): TGTGCCAGCAGTCCCGTTAGCTCCTACAATGAGCAGTTCTTC. It codes for CASSPVSSYNEQFF.